This T cell receptor beta chain was identified in a study of shared clonotypes between healthy human individuals. TCRdb's table, derived via immunoSEQ multiplex PCR, lists solely in-frame clones and lacks some. The sample yields under 650,000 clones, almost 97% seen once. Germline V gene lookup returns CDR1 MNHEY and CDR2 SVGAGI. V dropped 7 bases and J dropped 1 base, with 10 bases sitting between them. CDR3 length equals 13 residues. The sequencing input was naive CD4+ T cells sorted from blood. Subset: CD45RA+ positively selected. The clonotype comes from a woman under 40 in good health. V usage is TRBV6-5 and J usage is TRBJ1-1, with D maybe TRBD1 (5 bases). The CDR3 loop reads CASTRQSNTEAFF. In DNA form, the CDR3 reads TGTGCCAGCACTAGACAGTCGAACACTGAAGCTTTCTTT.